Described below is a single TCR beta chain sequence and its context. This sample was included in a study of blood T cell repertoires in COVID-19. Per germline, CDR1 LGHDT and CDR2 YNNKEL (reference sequence). There are 17 residues in the CDR3. V lost 0 bases and J lost 6, with 15 bases in between. Generated by immunoSEQ multiplex PCR, the TCRdb table keeps only in-frame clones and is missing some. The data contain around 150,000 clones, 60% to 85% of them singletons. The clonotype was recovered from a man in his fifties with active or convalescent COVID-19. This chain links TRBV3-1 (or the pseudogene TRBV3-2) with TRBJ1-6; D gene ambiguous. Sequencing was performed on peripheral blood. In DNA, the CDR3 is TGTGCCAGCAGCCAAGATCTGGGAGGGAATAGTAATTCACCCCTCCACTTT. It yields the protein CASSQDLGGNSNSPLHF.